The clone carrying this T cell receptor beta chain was seen repeatedly, ten times or more. What it recognizes is unknown. This record belongs to a study of CD8 T cells in ankylosing spondylitis. Study findings and constraints: Significant enrichment of disease-linked clones was reportedly seen in matched ankylosing spondylitis synovial fluid. Seemingly distinctive of ankylosing spondylitis blood was a TCR beta motif formed by eight highly homologous variants. Earlier authors reported some of these motif variants in reactive arthritis synovial fluid and blood.

Germline CDR1 and CDR2: DFQATT and SNEGSKA (reference sequence). The CDR3 contains 13 residues. The V end lost 2 bases, the J end lost 3 bases, and 11 bases lay between the germline ends. Generation of TCR beta libraries employed quantitative 5'-RACE incorporating molecular barcodes. MiXCR, applied by TCRdb to the 5' RACE reads, yields one record per CDR3 protein. The sample has about 500,000 distinct CDR3 sequences, roughly 5.2% seen once; the top ten hold roughly 3.3%. Sequenced input: blood, either unsorted or a sorted T cell fraction (not recorded which). The sequence came from a male donor with ankylosing spondylitis. The rearrangement uses TRBV20-1 and TRBJ2-7; possibly TRBD2 for D (6 bases). The CDR3 here is CSARLATNYEQYF. The CDR3 bases are TGCAGTGCTAGACTAGCGACAAACTACGAGCAGTACTTC.